The T cell receptor (beta chain) described here comes from a study of shared clonotypes between healthy human individuals. Overall study: Two women and a few men aged 18 to 49 made up the donors.

The J segment lost 3 bases and the V segment lost 3 bases, leaving 6 bases of the junction unmatched. CDR1 and CDR2 from the germline V gene are ENHRY and SYGVKD. The CDR3 length is 16 residues. The split of CD4+ cells yielded CD45RA+ naive and CD45RA-negative memory subsets. In the study's own analysis: Junction-only sequences without quality scores came from ImmunoSEQ, so filtering differed. Sequencing was performed with immunoSEQ multiplex PCR; in TCRdb, only in-frame clones are kept and a portion is missing. The V and J calls and clone size were taken over from that table, and D and trimming were inferred from the DNA. The sample contains 640,000 or so clones, 55% to 75% of which appear only once.

The genes are TRBV10-3 and TRBJ1-5; 9 nucleotides agree with TRBD1. This receptor was taken from a young woman in good health. Sequencing was carried out using memory CD4+ T cells sorted from blood. The subset was: CD45RA-negative fraction. CDR3 bases: TGTGCCATCAGTGAAATACAGGGGGCAAACAATCAGCCCCAGCATTTT. This sequence encodes CAISEIQGANNQPQHF.